The 19 T cell receptor beta chains listed next were all sequenced from one sample in a study of cytomegalovirus exposure and HLA in healthy donors. Profiled with immunoSEQ multiplex PCR; TCRdb holds only in-frame clones, not every one. The profile shows around 160,000 clones, around 85% of them singletons. Sequencing was performed on PBMCs. The receptors were sampled from a young man in good health and CMV-seropositive.

The chain links TRBV7-2 to TRBJ1-2, with 11 bases aligning to TRBD1. With V trimmed by 5 bases and J by 8 bases, 10 bases remained unmatched. The CDR3 is 15 amino acids. The germline V gene has CDR1 SGHTA and CDR2 FQGNSA. CDR3 nucleotide sequence: TGTGCCAGCAGCACTGGACAGGGGGCTGTGAGGGGCTACACCTTC. It encodes CASSTGQGAVRGYTF.

The chain uses TRBV6-5 and TRBJ1-1; tentative D call: TRBD1 (5 bases). This CDR3 is built from 14 residues. Germline V gene sequence: CDR1 MNHEY, CDR2 SVGAGI. Trimming shortened V by 0 bases and J by 1 base, and 6 bases separated the two germline ends. The CDR3 reads CASSYSGENTEAFF. The CDR3 region has the DNA TGTGCCAGCAGTTACTCAGGGGAGAACACTGAAGCTTTCTTT.

This sequence joins TRBV5-1 and TRBJ2-2; TRBD1 agrees at 8 bases. The CDR3 loop spans 15 amino acids. Germline V gene lookup returns CDR1 SGHRS and CDR2 YFSETQ. J was trimmed by 0 bases and V by 4 bases; bases with no gene match: 2. CDR3 region: CASSEGQANTGELFF. The CDR3 DNA follows: TGCGCCAGCAGCGAGGGACAGGCGAACACCGGGGAGCTGTTTTTT.

The chain employs TRBV6-5 and TRBJ1-1; tentatively, D is TRBD1 (6 bases). CDR1 is MNHEY and CDR2 is SVGAGI in the germline V gene. The CDR3 has 16 amino acids. The ends were cut back, 0 bases at V and 4 bases at J, with 15 bases in the middle. CDR3 in DNA: TGTGCCAGCAGTTACTCGAAACAGGGTGCGGGCACTGAAGCTTTCTTT. It specifies CASSYSKQGAGTEAFF.

This clone has only a few counts. The chain has TRBV7-2 and TRBJ2-1; no clear D. Germline V gene sequence: CDR1 SGHTA, CDR2 FQGNSA. The CDR3 has 13 amino acids. With 1 base removed from V and 7 bases from J, the gap between germline ends came to 8 bases. The CDR3 loop is CASSLEAENEQFF. CDR3 sequence (DNA): TGTGCCAGCAGCTTAGAAGCCGAGAATGAGCAGTTCTTC.

A single count supports this clone. The chain is built from TRBV27 and TRBJ2-7, with TRBD1 identical over 8 bases. Germline V CDR1 and CDR2: MNHEY, SMNVEV (reference sequence). The CDR3 covers 14 residues. Losses at the gene ends were 2 bases for V and 7 bases for J; bases not matched to a gene: 7. CDR3: CASSLGDRYYEQYF. The CDR3 DNA reads as TGTGCCAGCAGTTTAGGGGACAGGTATTATGAGCAGTACTTC.

CDR3 sequence (DNA): TGCGCCAGCAGCTTCGACAGGCCTTACGAGCAGTACTTC. Translation: CASSFDRPYEQYF. The genes are TRBV5-1 and TRBJ2-7; maybe TRBD1 (6 bases). V was clipped by 2 bases and J by 4 bases, with 10 bases between them. Germline CDR1 and CDR2: SGHRS and YFSETQ. This CDR3 has 13 amino acids.

This chain uses TRBV19 with TRBJ1-2, with D maybe TRBD1 (6 bases). The CDR3 extends over 14 amino acids. Trimming cost V 1 base and J 0 bases, with 6 bases left between them. CDR1 is LNHDA and CDR2 is SQIVND in the germline V gene (reference sequence). CDR3 nucleotides: TGTGCCAGTAGTATAGGGACAGCTAACTATGGCTACACCTTC. Protein sequence: CASSIGTANYGYTF.

This clone turned up a few times. CDR3: CASSLSILAGFNSPLHF. The CDR3 DNA is TGTGCCAGCAGTTTATCGATATTAGCAGGGTTTAATTCACCCCTCCACTTT. The chain carries TRBV27 and TRBJ1-6, with TRBD1 as a possible D gene (5 bases). The CDR3 extends over 17 amino acids. Germline V gene data show CDR1 as MNHEY and CDR2 as SMNVEV (reference sequence). V lost 0 bases and J 6 bases, leaving 15 bases between the germline ends.

This clone was seen only once. V and J are TRBV2 and TRBJ2-3; TRBD2 matches 8 bases. The junction had 9 bases not matched to a gene; V was cut back by 5 bases and J by 2 bases. The CDR3 extends over 16 amino acids. CDR1 is SNHLY, CDR2 FYNNEI, per germline. The CDR3, as DNA: TGTGCCAGCAGTTCTCCGGGACTAGGTCCCACAGATACGCAGTATTTT. Residues: CASSSPGLGPTDTQYF.

For this clone: This specimen includes other DNA sequences encoding the same CDR3. This sequence joins TRBV5-1 and TRBJ2-3; TRBD1 matches 11 bases. CDR3 length: 15 residues. The J segment lost 4 bases and the V segment lost 0 bases, leaving 1 base of the junction unmatched. The germline V gene has CDR1 SGHRS and CDR2 YFSETQ. The CDR3: CASSLEGQGADTQYF. The CDR3 nucleotides read TGCGCCAGCAGCTTGGAGGGACAGGGGGCAGATACGCAGTATTTT.

Here the CDR3 DNA reads TGTGCCAGCAGCTCAGGGAAAGATACGCAGTATTTT. This translates into CASSSGKDTQYF. The chain uses TRBV7-9 and TRBJ2-3, with a weak D call TRBD1 (5 bases). Germline V lookup: CDR1 SEHNR, CDR2 FQNEAQ (reference sequence). Deletions cut 4 bases from V and 5 bases from J, with 7 bases between. The CDR3 length is 12 residues.

A single count supports this clone. The rearrangement links TRBV6-5 to TRBJ1-1; D is unresolved. This CDR3 region has 14 residues. The V end lost 2 bases, the J end lost 2 bases, and 9 bases lay between the germline ends. Germline CDR1 and CDR2: MNHEY and SVGAGI. This CDR3 is CASSYGGGNTEAFF. The CDR3 DNA sequence: TGTGCCAGCAGTTACGGAGGTGGAAACACTGAAGCTTTCTTT.

This chain connects TRBV9 to TRBJ2-7, with D perhaps TRBD1 (6 bases). CDR3 length equals 14 residues. From germline, CDR1 is SGDLS and CDR2 YYNGEE. Trimming removed 3 bases from V and 2 bases from J, with 12 bases in between. The CDR3 nucleotides are TGTGCCAGCAGCGGCCGGGACAAGCCCTACGAGCAGTACTTC. It translates to CASSGRDKPYEQYF. The full variable domain, rest sourced from reference TRBV9 and TRBJ2-7, is DSGVTQTPKHLITATGQRVTLRCSPRSGDLSVYWYQQSLDQGLQFLIQYYNGEERAKGNILERFSAQQFPDLHSELNLSSLELGDSALYFCASSGRDKPYEQYFGPGTRLTVT.

This clone was counted only a few times. V usage is TRBV5-1 and J usage is TRBJ2-7, with 12 bases fitting TRBD2. The V gene's germline CDR1 is SGHRS and CDR2 YFSETQ. The CDR3 length is 14 residues. After removal of 4 bases from V and 4 bases from J, the junction contained 3 bases not matched to a gene. The CDR3 bases are TGCGCCAGCAGCGTAGGACTAGCGGGGTACGAGCAGTACTTC. Protein: CASSVGLAGYEQYF.

DNA of the CDR3: TGTGCCAGCAGTGAAGAAGGCGGGGGGACCTACGAGCAGTACTTC. The encoded protein is CASSEEGGGTYEQYF. This chain uses TRBV2 with TRBJ2-7; 8 positions match TRBD2. This CDR3 has 15 residues. The germline gives CDR1 SNHLY, CDR2 FYNNEI. J lost 2 bases, V lost 1 base, and 4 bases had no gene match.

The V call is TRBV11-2, the J call TRBJ1-1, with TRBD1 matching over 7 bases. CDR1 and CDR2 from the germline V gene are SGHAT and FQNNGV. This CDR3 comprises 16 residues. After removal of 5 bases from V and 0 bases from J, the junction contained 9 bases not matched to a gene. This CDR3 is CASSPRTGNLNTEAFF. The CDR3 DNA reads TGTGCCAGCAGCCCCCGGACAGGAAACCTGAACACTGAAGCTTTCTTT. Full variable domain (outside the CDR3, taken from reference TRBV11-2 and TRBJ1-1): EAGVAQSPRYKIIEKRQSVAFWCNPISGHATLYWYQQILGQGPKLLIQFQNNGVVDDSQLPKDRFSAERLKGVDSTLKIQPAKLEDSAVYLCASSPRTGNLNTEAFFGQGTRLTVV.

Concerning this clone itself: One end of the junction fails to match germline, which may point to a read error. The chain uses TRBV4-1 and TRBJ2-7; 9 bases map to TRBD2. Germline V lookup: CDR1 MGHRA, CDR2 YSYEKL. The CDR3 runs to 13 residues. The CDR3 DNA reads TGCGCCAGCAGCCCGGGACTAGCATTGGAGCAGTGCTTC. Protein sequence: CASSPGLALEQCF.

This chain connects TRBV12-5 to TRBJ2-7, with 7 bases matching TRBD1. The CDR3 consists of 15 residues. In germline, CDR1 is LGHNT, CDR2 FRNRAP. V was pared by 3 bases and J by 0 bases, with 5 bases of the junction left unmatched. Here the CDR3 DNA reads TGTGCTAGTGGTTTCGGGACAGTCTTCTCCTACGAGCAGTACTTC. It yields the protein CASGFGTVFSYEQYF.